This T cell receptor beta chain was sequenced for a study of T cells in Graves' hyperthyroidism and ophthalmopathy. Whole-study results and caveats: Patients with ophthalmopathy were separated from those with stable hyperthyroidism by a 13 V-J model. Blood also held most thyroid clonotypes expanded beyond 0.001.

TCR beta CDR3 regions were amplified from RNA transcripts. First-round RT-PCR with HTBI primers amplified the TCR CDR3 region. TCRdb independently ran MiXCR on the multiplex PCR reads; one entry per CDR3 protein. Among about 24,000 distinct CDR3 sequences listed, roughly 49% were seen once. V shed 3 bases, J shed 3 bases, and the junction held 7 bases outside the gene matches. The germline V gene encodes CDR1 KGHDR and CDR2 SFDVKD. This CDR3 is built from 16 residues. Diagnostic decisions used clinical symptoms, serum thyroxine and TRAb, thyroid ultrasound and orbital computed tomography. Preceding any ophthalmopathy symptoms, the blood sample dates from first hyperthyroidism diagnosis. The table lists this clonotype with a few counts. Its antigen is unidentified.

Sample: blood. The source is a woman aged 40 to 50 with Graves' hyperthyroidism that later progressed to Graves' ophthalmopathy. The chain joins TRBV24-1 to TRBJ2-1; 7 nucleotides align to TRBD1. CDR3 sequence: CATSDPGTAFYNEQFF. The CDR3 DNA reads TGTGCCACCAGTGATCCGGGGACAGCATTCTACAATGAGCAGTTCTTC.